The 26 T cell receptor beta chains given below trace back to one sample, sequenced in a study of Graves' ophthalmopathy and Graves' hyperthyroidism. Amplification targeted the TCR beta CDR3 regions, with RNA transcripts as the source material. The first round was an RT-PCR with HTBI primers, and the second round was a multiplex PCR. One entry per CDR3 protein, called by TCRdb with MiXCR from the multiplex PCR reads. Of 500,000 to 700,000 distinct CDR3 sequences listed, approximately 37% are singletons. Sequencing was performed on peripheral blood or thyroid tissue (not recorded which). The receptors here all came from an adult man with Graves' hyperthyroidism.

The chain uses TRBV10-3 and TRBJ2-2, with 12 bases identical to TRBD1. The germline CDR1 and CDR2 sequences are ENHRY and SYGVKD. The CDR3 consists of 18 residues. Germline trimming cut 5 bases from V and 3 bases from J; bases unmatched to any gene: 10. The CDR3 bases are TGTGCCATCAGTTCTAATCCGGGACAGGGGGCCGACACCGGGGAGCTGTTTTTT. Its translation: CAISSNPGQGADTGELFF.

Only one count was recorded for this clonotype. One end of the junction varies from germline; a read error may be responsible. The V call is TRBV7-8, the J call TRBJ1-6; the D is unclear. The CDR3 has 17 amino acids. CDR1 SGHVS and CDR2 FQNEAQ come from the germline V gene. The CDR3 loop reads CASSVARKSSYNSPLHF. The CDR3 bases are TGTGCCAGCAGTGTTGCCAGAAAGAGCTCCTACAATTCACCCCTCCACTTT.

This clonotype was recorded at least ten times. The genes are TRBV7-9 and TRBJ1-4; unclear D gene. The CDR3 is 14 residues long. Trimming pared 5 bases from V and 6 bases from J, leaving 13 bases between. Germline CDR1 reads SEHNR; CDR2 reads FQNEAQ (reference sequence). CDR3 sequence: CASSPSEADEKLFF. The DNA for the CDR3 is TGTGCCAGCAGCCCCTCAGAGGCGGATGAAAAACTGTTTTTT.

This clonotype was detected a few times. The chain has TRBV28 and TRBJ1-2, with 9 bases lining up with TRBD1. The CDR3 is 15 residues long. Per the germline V gene, CDR1 is MDHEN and CDR2 is SYDVKM. Trimming cost V 3 bases and J 5 bases; bases outside gene matches: 7. CDR3 in amino acids: CASSFGDRVLYGYTF. The DNA for the CDR3 is TGTGCCAGCAGTTTTGGGGACAGGGTGTTATATGGCTACACCTTC.

This clonotype appeared many times. The V and J genes are TRBV6-6 and TRBJ1-5; D gene ambiguous. This CDR3 comprises 12 residues. CDR1 is MNHNY and CDR2 is SVGAGI in the germline V gene (reference sequence). The ends were cut back, 3 bases at V and 6 bases at J, with 6 bases in the middle. The CDR3: CASSYKGQPQHF. The CDR3 DNA is TGTGCCAGCAGTTATAAGGGTCAGCCCCAGCATTTT.

DNA of the CDR3: TGTGCCACCAGCCCCCAGGGGAGAGAGTACTTC. This gives the protein CATSPQGREYF. The chain uses TRBV15 and TRBJ2-5; D may be TRBD1 (6 bases). V lost 5 bases and J 12 bases, leaving 13 bases between the germline ends. Germline V gene lookup returns CDR1 LNHNV and CDR2 YYDKDF (reference sequence). CDR3 length: 11 amino acids.

This clonotype was detected only a few times. The gene calls are TRBV6-5 and TRBJ1-5; D is unresolved. With 11 bases removed from V and 0 bases from J, the gap between germline ends came to 11 bases. This CDR3 is 13 amino acids long. Germline V gene data show CDR1 as MNHEY and CDR2 as SVGAGI. In DNA, the CDR3 is TGTGCCGCCGGGCAGAATAGCAATCAGCCCCAGCATTTT. This encodes CAAGQNSNQPQHF.

V gene TRBV18 combines with J gene TRBJ2-2, with D unresolved. V lost 4 bases, J lost 6 bases, and 6 bases lay in between. CDR1 and CDR2 from the germline V gene are KGHSH and LQKENI. The CDR3 length is 12 residues. The CDR3 region has the DNA TGTGCCAGCTCACGGGATGCCGGGGAGCTGTTTTTT. As protein: CASSRDAGELFF.

The chain links TRBV18 to TRBJ1-5; TRBD1 matches at 9 bases. The CDR3 runs 15 residues. J lost 1 base, V lost 4 bases, and 2 bases had no gene match. Germline CDR1 KGHSH, CDR2 LQKENI. The CDR3 sequence is CASSRGQGSNQPQHF. CDR3 coding DNA: TGTGCCAGCTCACGTGGACAGGGGAGCAATCAGCCCCAGCATTTT.

Regarding this clonotype: The junction shows a germline mismatch at one end, possibly a read error. The CDR3: CASSRADYTGGLFF. CDR3 DNA sequence: TGTGCCAGCAGTCGGGCAGACTACACCGGGGGGCTGTTTTTT. The V gene is TRBV7-9, the J gene TRBJ2-2; D possibly corresponds to TRBD2 (6 bases). CDR3 length equals 14 residues. Per the germline V gene, CDR1 is SEHNR and CDR2 is FQNEAQ (reference sequence).

The chain links TRBV7-4 to TRBJ1-5; D is unclear. The CDR3 covers 13 residues. Germline CDR1 is SGHVT and CDR2 is SQSDAQ. The V and J ends lost 0 bases and 7 bases respectively, with 7 bases between them. The CDR3 DNA follows: TGTGCCAGCAGCTTAGCGTTTGGGCAGCCCCAGCATTTT. Its protein is CASSLAFGQPQHF.

Remarks on this clonotype: Relative to the germline gene, one junction end is altered; a read error may explain this. V usage is TRBV7-9 and J usage is TRBJ2-2; weak D call: TRBD1 (6 bases). The CDR3 spans 18 residues. CDR1 and CDR2 from the germline V gene are SEHNR and FQNEAQ (reference sequence). CDR3 region: CAGSSPFRGQHPIRELFF. DNA for the CDR3: TGTGCCGGCAGCTCCCCCTTTAGGGGACAACACCCAATCAGGGAGCTGTTTTTT.

This clonotype was counted at least ten times. The V call is TRBV5-5, the J call TRBJ1-1; D gene unclear. Germline values: CDR1 SGHKS, CDR2 YYEKEE (reference sequence). V lost 4 bases and J 0 bases, leaving 10 bases between the germline ends. The CDR3 length is 14 residues. The CDR3 sequence is CASSRVNMNTEAFF. For the CDR3, the DNA is TGTGCCAGCAGCCGAGTCAACATGAACACTGAAGCTTTCTTT.

The CDR3 region has the DNA TGTGCCAGCAGCACCGGGAGCTCCCCATCGATGGAGCAGTACTTC. It encodes CASSTGSSPSMEQYF. The V call is TRBV9, the J call TRBJ2-7; D is perhaps TRBD2 (6 bases). V shed 4 bases and J shed 7 bases, with 21 bases lying between them. CDR1 SGDLS and CDR2 YYNGEE come from the germline V gene. There are 15 residues in the CDR3.

The chain joins TRBV7-2 to TRBJ1-1; tentative D call: TRBD1 (6 bases). The CDR3 runs 14 residues. In germline, CDR1 is SGHTA, CDR2 FQGNSA. V lost 5 bases, J lost 2 bases, and 12 bases lay in between. CDR3 residues: CASSRQDLNTEAFF. The CDR3 bases are TGTGCCAGCAGCCGACAGGATCTAAACACTGAAGCTTTCTTT.

This clonotype has a count of ten or more. The chain carries TRBV5-1 and TRBJ1-2, with no clear D. V gave up 0 bases and J gave up 4 bases, with 10 bases separating them. The CDR3 loop spans 14 amino acids. Germline assignment: CDR1 SGHRS and CDR2 YFSETQ. The CDR3 region has the DNA TGCGCCAGCAGCTTGGACATGGCGCCCTATGGCTACACCTTC. Encoded protein: CASSLDMAPYGYTF. The variable domain in full, completed from reference TRBV5-1 and TRBJ1-2, reads KAGVTQTPRYLIKTRGQQVTLSCSPISGHRSVSWYQQTPGQGLQFLFEYFSETQRNKGNFPGRFSGRQFSNSRSEMNVSTLELGDSALYLCASSLDMAPYGYTFGSGTRLTVV.

This clonotype was observed many times. The rearrangement links TRBV15 to TRBJ2-2, with TRBD2 matching over 7 bases. The V gene end was trimmed by 0 bases and the J gene end by 7 bases; junction bases not matched to a gene: 8. CDR3 length equals 16 residues. Germline V lookup: CDR1 LNHNV, CDR2 YYDKDF (reference sequence). CDR3 coding DNA: TGTGCCACCAGCAGAGATCCGGGACTAAAAGGCGGGGAGCTGTTTTTT. It translates to CATSRDPGLKGGELFF.

This clonotype has at least ten counts. The chain joins TRBV10-3 to TRBJ2-2, with D tentatively TRBD1 or TRBD2 (6 bases each). The CDR3 extends over 15 amino acids. Germline V gives CDR1 ENHRY, CDR2 SYGVKD. Trimming pared 5 bases from V and 5 bases from J, leaving 15 bases between. The CDR3 region has the DNA TGTGCCATCAGTTCAAGGGGGGCTTCAACCGGGGAGCTGTTTTTT. Translated, it gives CAISSRGASTGELFF.

The V call is TRBV11-1, the J call TRBJ2-1; TRBD1 aligns across 8 bases. Germline loops: CDR1 SGHAT, CDR2 FQDESV (reference sequence). This CDR3 is built from 13 residues. With V trimmed by 0 bases and J by 10 bases, 2 bases remained unmatched. The CDR3 protein is CASSLAGDREQFF. The CDR3 DNA reads as TGTGCCAGCAGCTTAGCGGGGGACAGGGAGCAGTTCTTC.

This clonotype was found a few times. The chain uses TRBV20-1 and TRBJ2-3; TRBD2 matches 9 bases. V was clipped by 3 bases and J by 1 base; unmatched bases: 8. Germline assignment: CDR1 DFQATT and CDR2 SNEGSKA (reference sequence). The CDR3 covers 16 residues. The CDR3 nucleotides are TGCAGTGCTAGCGGACTAGCGAACCTCGGCACAGATACGCAGTATTTT. This translates into CSASGLANLGTDTQYF.

This clonotype was seen repeatedly, ten times or more. The chain has TRBV2 and TRBJ1-6; tentative D call: TRBD1 (6 bases). V gave up 6 bases and J gave up 10 bases, with 19 bases separating them. Germline V gene lookup returns CDR1 SNHLY and CDR2 FYNNEI. The length of the CDR3 is 15 residues. CDR3 bases: TGTGCCAGCAGGATCGTGACAGGCCTTAACTCACCCCTCCACTTT. Amino acids: CASRIVTGLNSPLHF.

This clonotype was seen many times. This chain connects TRBV6-1 to TRBJ1-5; 9 bases match TRBD1. The germline gives CDR1 MNHNS, CDR2 SASEGT. This CDR3 comprises 17 residues. Unmatched junction bases numbered 12, after V lost 2 bases and J lost 7 bases. The chain's CDR3 is CASSESAGTGTGQPQHF. DNA of the CDR3: TGTGCCAGCAGTGAATCCGCCGGGACAGGGACCGGACAGCCCCAGCATTTT.

The table lists this clonotype with many counts. The genes are TRBV7-9 and TRBJ2-7, with D possibly called TRBD1 or TRBD2 (5 bases each). Germline CDR1 reads SEHNR; CDR2 reads FQNEAQ (reference sequence). The CDR3 has 15 residues. Trimming left V 5 bases short and J 0 bases short, with 14 bases between. DNA of the CDR3: TGTGCCAGCAGCGACCGGGGCCTTAGCTCCTACGAGCAGTACTTC. Amino acids: CASSDRGLSSYEQYF.

This clonotype was seen many times. The V and J genes are TRBV7-3 and TRBJ2-2, with a possible D match to TRBD2 (5 bases). Germline V CDR1 and CDR2: SGHTA, FQGTGA. Trimming pared 0 bases from V and 7 bases from J, leaving 15 bases between. This CDR3 has 16 residues. This CDR3 is CASSLTASLLGGELFF. The CDR3 DNA is TGTGCCAGCAGCTTAACGGCTAGCCTCCTCGGCGGGGAGCTGTTTTTT.

The genes are TRBV7-2 and TRBJ1-2; D perhaps matches TRBD1 (5 bases). Germline V gene data show CDR1 as SGHTA and CDR2 as FQGNSA. The V gene lost 5 bases and the J gene lost 2 bases, with 21 bases spanning the gap. The CDR3 runs to 17 residues. In DNA form, the CDR3 reads TGTGCCAGCAGCCAAGAACGCGCCAGGAGGGGAAACTATGGCTACACCTTC. Its translation: CASSQERARRGNYGYTF.

This clonotype was seen at least ten times. CDR3 nucleotide sequence: TGTGCCAGCAGTGAAACAAGGGGACGGAACTATGGCTACACCTTC. It specifies CASSETRGRNYGYTF. The chain is built from TRBV6-1 and TRBJ1-2, with a possible D match to TRBD1 (5 bases). The CDR3 consists of 15 residues. The V end lost 2 bases, the J end lost 2 bases, and 12 bases lay between the germline ends. Germline CDR1 is MNHNS and CDR2 is SASEGT.